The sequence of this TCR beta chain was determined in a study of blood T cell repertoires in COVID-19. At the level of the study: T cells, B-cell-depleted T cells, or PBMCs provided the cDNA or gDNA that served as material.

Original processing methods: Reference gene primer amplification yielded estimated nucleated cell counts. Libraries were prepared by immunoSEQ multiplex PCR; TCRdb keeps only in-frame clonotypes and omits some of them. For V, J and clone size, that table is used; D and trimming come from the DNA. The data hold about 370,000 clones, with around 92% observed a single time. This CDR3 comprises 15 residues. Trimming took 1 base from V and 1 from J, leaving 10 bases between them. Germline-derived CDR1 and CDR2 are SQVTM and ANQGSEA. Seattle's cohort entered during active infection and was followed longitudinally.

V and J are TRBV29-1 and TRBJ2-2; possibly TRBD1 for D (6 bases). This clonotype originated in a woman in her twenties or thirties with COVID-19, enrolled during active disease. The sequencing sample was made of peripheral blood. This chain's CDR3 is CSVEVGTRNTGELFF. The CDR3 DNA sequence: TGCAGCGTTGAAGTTGGGACAAGGAACACCGGGGAGCTGTTTTTT.